This TCR beta chain was sequenced during a study of identical twins. Study observations and caveats: Researchers caution that invariant MAIT and iNKT cells could partly confound zero-insertion analyses. Among beta out-of-frame sequences, excess sharing between twins appeared weaker. Out-of-frame alpha sequences shared by twins showed excess low generation probability.

This CDR3 is 19 amino acids long. From the 5' RACE reads, TCRdb called clonotypes with MiXCR, one entry per CDR3 protein. The sample lists about 690,000 distinct CDR3 sequences; less than 7% were seen once. In the case of this clonotype: Its antigen is not known.

All donors were healthy, and all were Caucasian. The gene calls are TRBV21-1 and TRBJ2-2; the D call TRBD1 from the table was never checked on the DNA. TRBV21-1 corresponds to a pseudogene. Sequencing was carried out using naive T cells sorted from blood. The sequence came from a man between 18 and 35 years old in good health. The CDR3 loop is CASSNDRTGSVANTGELFF. CDR3 sequence (DNA): TGTGCCAGCAGCAATGATAGGACAGGGTCTGTCGCGAACACCGGGGAGCTGTTTTTT.